The rows below give T cell receptor beta chains drawn from one sample of a study of OX40 agonist ivuxolimab in advanced cancers. The repertoire was sequenced with immunoSEQ multiplex PCR; TCRdb's copy has only in-frame clones and lacks some. Of some 45,000 clones listed, around 86% are singletons. The specimen comprised CD4+ or CD8+ T cells sorted from blood, sampled in a trial of the OX40 agonist ivuxolimab. The receptors stem from an adult with an advanced solid tumor such as melanoma, head and neck, liver or kidney cancer. Each CDR3 is given with its conserved first and last residue. A D gene is named only where the DNA matches it firmly. Expanded clones get a size class; other rows say once, few or many, or leave the size out.

size	D	V	J	DNA	CDR3
.	.	TRBV2	TRBJ2-7	TGTGCCAGCAGTAATTCACCCTACGAGCAGTACTTC	CASSNSPYEQYF
.	TRBD1	TRBV5-5	TRBJ2-5	TGTGCCAGCAGCTTGGCGGGACAGAAAGAGACCCAGTACTTC	CASSLAGQKETQYF
.	.	TRBV11-2	TRBJ1-5	TGTGCCAGCAGCTTAGGCGGGCAGCCCCAGCATTTT	CASSLGGQPQHF
.	.	TRBV19	TRBJ2-7	TGTGCCAGTAGTATTTGGGGTCCCTACTCCTACGAGCAGTACTTC	CASSIWGPYSYEQYF
.	TRBD1	TRBV6-5	TRBJ1-2	TGTGCCAGCAGTTACTCGATGGCAGGGGGCTGGTATGGCTACACCTTC	CASSYSMAGGWYGYTF
.	TRBD1	TRBV6-1	TRBJ1-2	TGTGCCAGCAGAACCGGGACAGCGACTAACTATGGCTACACCTTC	CASRTGTATNYGYTF
.	.	TRBV4-1	TRBJ2-3	TGCGCCAGCAGCCAAGGACCGAAGGGGGATACGCAGTATTTT	CASSQGPKGDTQYF
.	.	TRBV11-2	TRBJ2-7	TGTGCCAGCAGCTACCGGGACATCGCCTACTTC	CASSYRDIAYF
.	TRBD1	TRBV11-1	TRBJ2-1	TGTGCCAGCAGCTCAACCGGGACAGGGATGTACAATGAGCAGTTCTTC	CASSSTGTGMYNEQFF
.	.	TRBV6-1	TRBJ1-2	TGTGCCAGCAGATACGCCGGAGGCTACACCTTC	CASRYAGGYTF
once	.	TRBV18	TRBJ1-6	TGTGCCAGCTCACCGGGAGTAGATAATTCACCCCTCCACTTT	CASSPGVDNSPLHF
few	.	TRBV5-1	TRBJ1-6	TGCGCCAGCAGCTTGGGACAGGAGACGTATAATTCACCCCTCCACTTT	CASSLGQETYNSPLHF
.	.	TRBV9	TRBJ1-5	TGTGCCCGCGGGGGGGGGCATGATGGTCAGCCCCAGCATTTT	CARGGGHDGQPQHF
.	.	TRBV6-5	TRBJ2-3	TGTGCCAGCAGTTCCGGACGGACAGATACGCAGTATTTT	CASSSGRTDTQYF
.	.	TRBV5-6	TRBJ1-1	TGTGCCAGCAGCTTGAACACTGAAGCTTTCTTT	CASSLNTEAFF
once	.	TRBV14	TRBJ2-7	TGTGCCAGCAGCCAAGGGGTAAGGGGCTACGAGCAGTACTTC	CASSQGVRGYEQYF
once	.	TRBV2	TRBJ1-1	TGTGCCAGCACCAAAAGTGGAGGGGAGGTTGGCACTGAAGCTTTCTTT	CASTKSGGEVGTEAFF
.	.	TRBV18	TRBJ2-5	TGTGCCAGCTCAAACCAAGAGACCCAGTACTTC	CASSNQETQYF
.	.	TRBV7-3	TRBJ2-3	TGTGCCAGCAGCTACCAAGGAGGCCCAGATACGCAGTATTTT	CASSYQGGPDTQYF
.	TRBD1	TRBV10-3	TRBJ2-7	TGTGGCAGCCGAACAGGGGAAACGGACGAGCAGTACTTC	CGSRTGETDEQYF
.	TRBD2	TRBV13	TRBJ2-3	TGTGCCAGCAGCCAGCGGGCTAGCGGGAGAGGGGGCGATACGCAGTATTTT	CASSQRASGRGGDTQYF
.	.	TRBV4-1	TRBJ2-2	TGCGCCAGCAGCCCCAGCCCCCGGGGGCAAAGCGGGGAGCTGTTTTTT	CASSPSPRGQSGELFF
.	.	TRBV18	TRBJ1-2	TGTGCCAGCTCCCAAGGGGGGAACTATGGCTACACCTTC	CASSQGGNYGYTF
.	TRBD1	TRBV29-1	TRBJ2-1	TGCAGCGTTGACTCCACAGGGGGTTTGGTCCCTCAGCAGTTCTTC	CSVDSTGGLVPQQFF
.	.	TRBV4-1	TRBJ2-1	TGCGCCAGCAGCCCCCCGACTAGTTTGCGTAGTGAGCAGTTCTTC	CASSPPTSLRSEQFF
.	TRBD2	TRBV7-9	TRBJ2-7	TGTGCCAGCAGCCCCTCGGGTTCGCGGGAGGGAAACGAGCAGTACTTC	CASSPSGSREGNEQYF
.	TRBD1	TRBV7-3	TRBJ2-1	TGTGCCAGCAGCTTAGGGGGGACAGGAATGGGCAATGAGCAGTTCTTC	CASSLGGTGMGNEQFF
once	TRBD2	TRBV29-1	TRBJ2-1	TGCAGCGTTGATTTCGCAACTAGCGGGGGGGGCGAGCAGTTCTTC	CSVDFATSGGGEQFF